This is a list of T cell receptor beta chains from one sample in a study of CXCR3-negative and CXCR3-positive naive CD8 T cells. TCRdb reworked the 5' RACE reads into one entry per CDR3 protein, no DNA. Its table records about 130,000 distinct CDR3 sequences. The specimen sequenced was naive CXCR3- CD8+ T cells from blood. The receptors derive from a human donor in good health. Some clones in this sample may be carry-over from other donors' samples. Both conserved end residues are part of each CDR3.

length,J,V,CDR3
13,TRBJ2-7,TRBV6-1,CASSVWHAYEQYF
14,TRBJ2-1,TRBV29-1,CSVEPGTRGNEQFF
12,TRBJ2-7,TRBV7-9,CASSSDGYEQYF
12,TRBJ2-7,TRBV7-8,CASSTGGDEQYF
14,TRBJ2-7,TRBV29-1,CSVELAGQGYEQYF
18,TRBJ2-1,TRBV15,CATSRDSLDGRFGDEQFF
15,TRBJ2-7,TRBV6-6,CASSHSPAGIHEQYF
15,TRBJ2-7,TRBV15,CATSRDPTPSYEQYF
14,TRBJ2-7,TRBV28,CASGTGTTYYEQYF
14,TRBJ2-7,TRBV28,CASSVHRGGYEQYF
17,TRBJ2-3,TRBV2,CASSEARTGTRTDTQYF
16,TRBJ2-1,TRBV6-2/TRBV6-3,CASSTLDRGTYNEQFF
11,TRBJ1-1,TRBV6-2/TRBV6-3,CASTYPGEAFF
15,TRBJ2-5,TRBV12-3/TRBV12-4,CASSFRGGSQETQYF
13,TRBJ1-1,TRBV7-6,CASSLAEGREAFF
14,TRBJ2-5,TRBV18,CASSPPTLTETQYF
12,TRBJ2-7,TRBV13,CASSRMRDEQYF
18,TRBJ1-5,TRBV4-2,CASSQESARTFSNQPQHF
16,TRBJ2-3,TRBV29-1,CSVEGLAGVVTDTQYF
17,TRBJ2-3,TRBV20-1,CSDRPSGLAGITDTQYF
17,TRBJ2-3,TRBV7-9,CASSPWTSGYGTDTQYF
14,TRBJ2-1,TRBV29-1,CSVDQTSRDNEQFF
13,TRBJ1-2,TRBV28,CASSLAGPLGYTF
17,TRBJ1-3,TRBV4-1,CASSYQTLGQGASTIYF
18,TRBJ2-3,TRBV19,CASSINPSGGSGTDTQYF
17,TRBJ1-4,TRBV4-3,CASSQVGRGSTNEKLFF
15,TRBJ2-5,TRBV7-9,CASSSRDRVQETQYF
14,TRBJ2-1,TRBV4-1,CASRPLAGVSEQFF
15,TRBJ1-5,TRBV5-5,CASSPNGTPYQPQHF
16,TRBJ2-2,TRBV12-3/TRBV12-4,CASSLTRVTPTGELFF
14,TRBJ2-1,TRBV7-9,CASSPGGPAGEQFF
13,TRBJ2-7,TRBV7-9,CASSSAQQYEQYF
16,TRBJ2-7,TRBV4-1,CASSQQGRGDPYEQYF
15,TRBJ2-7,TRBV20-1,CSAPEVAGTSYEQYF
12,TRBJ2-5,TRBV29-1,CSGEGVQETQYF
14,TRBJ2-3,TRBV28,CASSVGTGGDTQYF